The clone carrying this TCR beta chain has just a few counts. Its cognate antigen is unknown. This sample was taken from a study of PD-1 blockade in mismatch repair-deficient tumors. Time point of the sample: roughly 11-day in vitro stimulation with candidate neoantigen peptide 6. Only in-frame clones appear in the TCRdb table, and some are missing; sequencing was by immunoSEQ multiplex PCR. The repertoire holds 14,000 or so clones, with around 83% as singletons. Between the trimmed V and J ends, which lost 0 bases and 0 bases, there was a span of 3 bases. Germline assignment: CDR1 LNHNV and CDR2 YYDKDF (reference sequence). The CDR3 spans 15 residues.

This receptor was identified in an adult with mismatch repair-deficient cancer. The J gene is TRBJ1-6, the V gene TRBV15; no clear D. Material: cells cultured in vitro, obtained from a patient treated with pembrolizumab. The CDR3 region is CATSREGSYNSPLHF. The CDR3 bases are TGTGCCACCAGCAGAGAAGGCTCCTATAATTCACCCCTCCACTTT.